The 20 T cell receptor beta chains given below trace back to one sample, sequenced in a study of T cells in Graves' hyperthyroidism and ophthalmopathy. Researchers amplified the TCR beta CDR3 regions from RNA transcripts. The HTBI set primed first-round TCR CDR3 RT-PCR. TCRdb reprocessed the multiplex PCR reads via MiXCR and lists one record per CDR3 protein. The sample shows more than 500,000 distinct CDR3 sequences, about 45% of them seen only once. Sequencing was done on a sample of peripheral blood or thyroid tissue (not recorded which). The origin of the receptors is an adult woman with Graves' disease, either hyperthyroidism or ophthalmopathy (not recorded which).

V gene TRBV10-3 combines with J gene TRBJ1-2, with a weak D call TRBD1 (6 bases). V was clipped by 4 bases and J by 4 bases, with 19 bases between them. Per germline, CDR1 ENHRY and CDR2 SYGVKD. The CDR3 extends over 16 amino acids. CDR3 region: CAISGQEQTGFYGYTF. Written as DNA, the CDR3 is TGTGCCATCAGTGGCCAAGAGCAAACAGGGTTCTATGGCTACACCTTC.

The chain employs TRBV7-9 and TRBJ2-7; D is undetermined. CDR3 size: 12 residues. V lost 5 bases to trimming and J lost 7 bases, with 12 bases between them. Germline-derived CDR1 and CDR2 are SEHNR and FQNEAQ (reference sequence). CDR3 nucleotide sequence: TGTGCCAGCAGCGCCATTGAAAGGGAGCAGTACTTC. This translates into CASSAIEREQYF.

This clonotype appeared a single time. In this CDR3 the conserved last residue, phenylalanine or tryptophan, is missing, so a read error is likely. The DNA is omitted, as the CDR3 cannot be located on it reliably, and the CDR3 follows TCRdb's listing. The chain carries TRBV12-3 or TRBV12-4 and TRBJ1-4; the table's D call, TRBD1, has no DNA check behind it. Termini included, the CDR3 measures 9 amino acids. The CDR3 reads CASSPTGSY.

The chain uses TRBV9 and TRBJ2-3; D gene uncertain. Trimming took 0 bases from V and 3 from J, leaving 5 bases between them. Germline V lookup: CDR1 SGDLS, CDR2 YYNGEE. The length of the CDR3 is 13 residues. CDR3 region: CASSVERTDTQYF. In DNA, the CDR3 is TGTGCCAGCAGCGTAGAACGGACAGATACGCAGTATTTT.

This clonotype was counted ten times or more. This sequence joins TRBV7-3 and TRBJ1-1, with D maybe TRBD1 (6 bases). V gave up 0 bases and J gave up 0 bases, with 23 bases separating them. The CDR3 spans 20 residues. Per the germline V gene, CDR1 is SGHTA and CDR2 is FQGTGA. The CDR3 region is CASSLTAVGTGGRMNTEAFF. The CDR3 nucleotides are TGTGCCAGCAGCTTAACGGCAGTGGGGACCGGGGGCCGCATGAACACTGAAGCTTTCTTT.

This clonotype was seen at least ten times. This chain links TRBV20-1 with TRBJ1-2; the match to TRBD1 covers 7 bases. J was trimmed by 4 bases and V by 5 bases; bases with no gene match: 10. This CDR3 contains 14 residues. From germline, CDR1 is DFQATT and CDR2 SNEGSKA (reference sequence). The CDR3 loop reads CSADTGTEVYGYTF. CDR3 DNA: TGCAGTGCTGATACCGGGACAGAAGTCTATGGCTACACCTTC.

This rearrangement joins TRBV5-1 to TRBJ2-7; 11 bases fit TRBD2. Looked up from germline, CDR1 is SGHRS and CDR2 is YFSETQ. This CDR3 has 14 amino acids. J was trimmed by 6 bases and V by 0 bases; bases with no gene match: 2. CDR3 region: CASSLGGLAVEQYF. CDR3 coding DNA: TGCGCCAGCAGCTTGGGGGGACTAGCGGTCGAGCAGTACTTC. Full variable domain (rest looked up from reference TRBV5-1 and TRBJ2-7): KAGVTQTPRYLIKTRGQQVTLSCSPISGHRSVSWYQQTPGQGLQFLFEYFSETQRNKGNFPGRFSGRQFSNSRSEMNVSTLELGDSALYLCASSLGGLAVEQYFGPGTRLTVT.

V gene TRBV5-4 combines with J gene TRBJ2-7; no clear D gene. This CDR3 comprises 13 residues. V lost 4 bases and J lost 7, with 15 bases in between. Germline V gene sequence: CDR1 SGHNT, CDR2 YYREEE (reference sequence). CDR3 nucleotide sequence: TGTGCCAGCAGCATCCAGGACCGAAGGGAGCAGTACTTC. It translates to CASSIQDRREQYF. Combining the CDR3 with reference TRBV5-4 and TRBJ2-7 gives the whole variable domain ETGVTQSPTHLIKTRGQQVTLRCSSQSGHNTVSWYQQALGQGPQFIFQYYREEENGRGNFPPRFSGLQFPNYSSELNVNALELDDSALYLCASSIQDRREQYFGPGTRLTVT.

The CDR3 region is CASSLVTGAYEQYF. The CDR3 DNA reads as TGTGCCAGCAGTTTAGTAACGGGGGCCTACGAGCAGTACTTC. The chain joins TRBV27 to TRBJ2-7, with D perhaps TRBD2 (6 bases). The ends were cut back, 2 bases at V and 2 bases at J, with 10 bases in the middle. CDR1 and CDR2 from the germline V gene are MNHEY and SMNVEV (reference sequence). CDR3 length: 14 amino acids.

In regard to this clonotype: An end of the junction differs from the germline gene, which may be a read error. The V gene is TRBV19, the J gene TRBJ2-6, with D perhaps TRBD1 (5 bases). The CDR3 sequence is 18 residues long. CDR1 and CDR2 from the germline V gene are LNHDA and SQIVND (reference sequence). CDR3 region: CASSIARVSSSGANVLAF. CDR3 sequence (DNA): TGTGCCAGTAGTATAGCAAGGGTGTCGAGCTCTGGGGCCAACGTCCTGGCTTTC.

This clonotype appeared many times. The rearrangement links TRBV20-1 to TRBJ1-2, with a weak D call TRBD1 (5 bases). Germline lookup yields CDR1 DFQATT and CDR2 SNEGSKA (reference sequence). V lost 2 bases, J lost 3 bases, and 7 bases lay in between. This CDR3 spans 12 amino acids. CDR3 bases: TGCAGTGCTAGACCCAGGGACTATGGCTACACCTTC. Protein product: CSARPRDYGYTF.

A remark on this clonotype: One junction end disagrees with the germline gene, perhaps due to a read error. For the CDR3, the DNA is TGTGCCAGCAGCCAGTGGCAGGCCGGCACCGGGGAACTGTTTTTT. Amino acids: CASSQWQAGTGELFF. V usage is TRBV14 and J usage is TRBJ2-2; a possible D gene is TRBD2 (5 bases). The CDR3 contains 15 residues. In germline, CDR1 is SGHDN, CDR2 FVKESK.

This clonotype came up many times. This chain links TRBV20-1 with TRBJ2-7; 8 nucleotides match TRBD2. Germline V gene sequence: CDR1 DFQATT, CDR2 SNEGSKA (reference sequence). V dropped 0 bases and J dropped 0; count of bases not matched to a gene: 4. The CDR3 extends over 15 amino acids. Written as DNA, the CDR3 is TGCAGTGCTAGAGAACCAACTAGCGGCTCCTACGAGCAGTACTTC. It is translated as CSAREPTSGSYEQYF.

This clonotype came up a few times. One end of the junction does not line up with germline, which may come from a read error. This sequence joins TRBV15 and TRBJ2-7, with 8 nucleotides matching TRBD2. CDR3 size: 14 residues. Germline V gene lookup returns CDR1 LNHNV and CDR2 YYDKDF (reference sequence). The CDR3 protein is CASSPLAGRYEQYF. CDR3 in DNA: TGTGCCAGCAGCCCGTTAGCGGGAAGATACGAGCAGTACTTC.

This chain connects TRBV18 to TRBJ2-5, with 11 bases fitting TRBD1. Germline V gene sequence: CDR1 KGHSH, CDR2 LQKENI. The ends lost 2 bases at V and 5 bases at J; junction bases unmatched: 7. The CDR3 runs to 16 residues. This chain's CDR3 is CASSPRTGGELETQYF. The CDR3 coding sequence is TGTGCCAGCTCACCAAGGACAGGGGGCGAGTTGGAGACCCAGTACTTC.

This clonotype was recorded a few times. The rearrangement joins TRBV12-3 or TRBV12-4 to TRBJ1-1; D gene uncertain. V was shortened by 6 bases and J by 4 bases, with 12 bases between the two germline ends. The CDR3 runs 13 residues. The CDR3, as DNA: TGTGCCAGCAGCCCCTTTAGGAGCACTGAAGCTTTCTTT. Its translation: CASSPFRSTEAFF.

V is TRBV12-3 or TRBV12-4 and J is TRBJ1-4, with D possibly TRBD1 on 5 matching bases. The CDR3 contains 14 residues. The V end was cut by 1 base, the J end by 8 bases, with 11 bases between. The DNA for the CDR3 is TGTGCCAGCAGTTTAGGGGGGGGGAACGAAAAACTGTTTTTT. It yields the protein CASSLGGGNEKLFF.

This chain uses TRBV29-1 with TRBJ2-7; no clear D. Deletions cut 4 bases from V and 0 bases from J, with 7 bases between. Germline assignment: CDR1 SQVTM and CDR2 ANQGSEA. This CDR3 contains 12 residues. CDR3 DNA: TGCAGCGTTGTGGGGTACTCCTACGAGCAGTACTTC. It yields the protein CSVVGYSYEQYF.

CDR3 coding DNA: TGTGCCACCAGCTTATCTAGCGGGAGATGTGAGCAGTTCTTC. This codes for CATSLSSGRCEQFF. The chain has TRBV15 and TRBJ2-1; the match to TRBD2 covers 10 bases. The CDR3 totals 14 residues. The J segment lost 9 bases and the V segment lost 5 bases, leaving 7 bases of the junction unmatched. CDR1 is LNHNV and CDR2 is YYDKDF in the germline V gene (reference sequence).

This clonotype was found once. The rearrangement links TRBV11-2 to TRBJ1-1; the D gene is possibly TRBD1 (5 bases). V shed 1 base and J shed 5 bases, with 11 bases lying between them. From germline, CDR1 is SGHAT and CDR2 FQNNGV. The length of the CDR3 is 14 residues. The CDR3 protein is CASSLGPGLTEAFF. In DNA, the CDR3 is TGTGCCAGCAGCTTAGGTCCAGGGCTGACTGAAGCTTTCTTT.